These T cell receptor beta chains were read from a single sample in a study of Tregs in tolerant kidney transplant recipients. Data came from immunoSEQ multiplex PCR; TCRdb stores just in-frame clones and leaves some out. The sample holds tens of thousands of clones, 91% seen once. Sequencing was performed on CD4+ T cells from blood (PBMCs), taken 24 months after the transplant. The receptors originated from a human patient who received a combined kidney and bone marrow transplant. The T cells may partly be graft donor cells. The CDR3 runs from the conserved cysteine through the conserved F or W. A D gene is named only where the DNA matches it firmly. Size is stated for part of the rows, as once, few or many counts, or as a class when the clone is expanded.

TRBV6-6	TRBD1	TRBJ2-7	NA	TGTGCCAGCAGTTACGCGGGACAGGGGACAAACGAGCAGTACTTC	CASSYAGQGTNEQYF
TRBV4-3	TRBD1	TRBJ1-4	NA	TGCGCCAGCAGCCAAGGGATCTTGACAGGGGACGAAAAACTGTTTTTT	CASSQGILTGDEKLFF
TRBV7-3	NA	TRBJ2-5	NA	TGTGCCAGCAGCTCTGGCCTTATGCAAGAGACCCAGTACTTC	CASSSGLMQETQYF
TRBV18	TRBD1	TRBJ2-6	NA	TGTGCCAGCTCACCGCCGGGACAGGCCTCTGGGGCCAACGTCCTGACTTTC	CASSPPGQASGANVLTF
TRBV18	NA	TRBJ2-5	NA	TGTGCCAGCTCACCCTCGGACATCTTTCCCCAAGAGACCCAGTACTTC	CASSPSDIFPQETQYF
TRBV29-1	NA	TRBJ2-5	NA	TGCAGCGTTAGATGGAACAGGCAAGAGACCCAGTACTTC	CSVRWNRQETQYF
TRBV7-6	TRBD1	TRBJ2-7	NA	TGTGCCAGCAGCCGGACAGGGCAATACGAGCAGTACTTC	CASSRTGQYEQYF
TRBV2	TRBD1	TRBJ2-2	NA	TGTGCCAGCAGCGCACTCCCCGGGACAGGAGGATCGAACACCGGGGAGCTGTTTTTT	CASSALPGTGGSNTGELFF
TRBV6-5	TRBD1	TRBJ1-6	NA	TGTGCCAGCAGCATACAGGGGGGAAATTCACCCCTCCACTTT	CASSIQGGNSPLHF
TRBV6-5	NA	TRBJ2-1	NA	TGTGCCAGCAGTAGAACTAGCAAGGTCTACAATGAGCAGTTCTTC	CASSRTSKVYNEQFF
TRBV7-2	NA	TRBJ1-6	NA	TGTGCCAGCAGCTTACGTCAGAATTCCCCCCTCCACTTT	CASSLRQNSPLHF
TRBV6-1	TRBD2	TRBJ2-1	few	TGTGCCAGCTTCAAGGTAGTGGGAGGGGTCAATGAGCAGTTCTTC	CASFKVVGGVNEQFF
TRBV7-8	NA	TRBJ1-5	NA	TGTGCCAGCAGCGGGGACACCCATAGCAATCAGCCCCAGCATTTT	CASSGDTHSNQPQHF
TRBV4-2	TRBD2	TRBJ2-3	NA	TGTGCCAGCAGCCAAGAGGGGGGATTGGGACTAGCGGGAGGAAAAACAGATACGCAGTATTTT	CASSQEGGLGLAGGKTDTQYF
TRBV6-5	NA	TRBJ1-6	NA	TGTGCCAGCAGTTACAGGGGGAAGAATTCACCCCTCCACTTT	CASSYRGKNSPLHF
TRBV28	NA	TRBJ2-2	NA	TGTGCCAGCAGTTTGGGGCCTACCGGGGAGCTGTTTTTT	CASSLGPTGELFF